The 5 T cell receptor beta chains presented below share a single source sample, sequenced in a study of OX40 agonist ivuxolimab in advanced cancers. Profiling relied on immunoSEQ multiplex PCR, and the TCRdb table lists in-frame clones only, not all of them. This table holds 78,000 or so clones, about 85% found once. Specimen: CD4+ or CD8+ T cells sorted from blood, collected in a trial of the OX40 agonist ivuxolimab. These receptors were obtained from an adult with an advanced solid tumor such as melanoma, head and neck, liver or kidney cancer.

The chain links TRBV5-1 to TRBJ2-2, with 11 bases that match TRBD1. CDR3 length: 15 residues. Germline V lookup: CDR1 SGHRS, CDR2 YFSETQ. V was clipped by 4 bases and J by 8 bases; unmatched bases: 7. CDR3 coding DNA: TGCGCCAGCAGCCCCAGGACAGGGGGCAGGGGGGAGCTGTTTTTT. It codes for CASSPRTGGRGELFF.

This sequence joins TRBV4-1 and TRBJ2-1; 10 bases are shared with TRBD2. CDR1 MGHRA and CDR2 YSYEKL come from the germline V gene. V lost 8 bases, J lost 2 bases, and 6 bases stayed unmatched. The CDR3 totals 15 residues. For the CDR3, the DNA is TGCGCCAGCCTCAGGACTAGCGGAGCCTACAATGAGCAGTTCTTC. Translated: CASLRTSGAYNEQFF.

The CDR3 is CASSETGQIGFNQPQHF. CDR3 bases: TGCGCCAGCAGTGAGACTGGACAGATTGGATTCAATCAGCCCCAGCATTTT. V is TRBV10-2 and J is TRBJ1-5; possibly TRBD1 for D (6 bases). The CDR3 spans 17 residues. CDR1 and CDR2 from the germline V gene are WSHSY and SAAADI. V lost 2 bases, J lost 3 bases, and 17 bases lay in between.

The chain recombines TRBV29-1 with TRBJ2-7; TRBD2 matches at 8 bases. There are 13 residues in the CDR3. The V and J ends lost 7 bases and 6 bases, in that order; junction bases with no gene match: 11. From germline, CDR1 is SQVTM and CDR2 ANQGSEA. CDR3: CSGIEGLVGEQYF. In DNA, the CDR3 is TGCAGCGGAATAGAGGGACTAGTAGGCGAGCAGTACTTC.

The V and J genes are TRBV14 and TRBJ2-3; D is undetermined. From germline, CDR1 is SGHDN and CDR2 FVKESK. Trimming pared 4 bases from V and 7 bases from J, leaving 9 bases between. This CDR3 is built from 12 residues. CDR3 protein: CASSRSQYTQYF. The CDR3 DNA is TGTGCCAGCAGCCGGTCCCAGTATACGCAGTATTTT.